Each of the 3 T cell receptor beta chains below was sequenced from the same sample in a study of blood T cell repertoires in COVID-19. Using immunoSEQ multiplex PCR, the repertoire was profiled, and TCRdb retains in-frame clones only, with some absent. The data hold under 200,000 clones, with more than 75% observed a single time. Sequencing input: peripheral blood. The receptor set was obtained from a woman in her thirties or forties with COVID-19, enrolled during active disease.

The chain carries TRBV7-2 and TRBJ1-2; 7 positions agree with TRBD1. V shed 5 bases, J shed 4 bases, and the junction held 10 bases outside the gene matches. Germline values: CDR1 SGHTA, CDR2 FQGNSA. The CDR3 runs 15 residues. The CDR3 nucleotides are TGTGCCAGCAGCGCCCGAGGGACAGCGACCTATGGCTACACCTTC. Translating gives CASSARGTATYGYTF.

The CDR3 sequence is CASSVGLTGTDTQYF. The CDR3 DNA follows: TGTGCCAGCAGCGTAGGATTGACCGGGACAGATACGCAGTATTTT. This rearrangement joins TRBV9 to TRBJ2-3; D uncertain. The CDR3 extends over 15 amino acids. Germline V gives CDR1 SGDLS, CDR2 YYNGEE. V lost 0 bases to trimming and J lost 3 bases, with 11 bases between them.

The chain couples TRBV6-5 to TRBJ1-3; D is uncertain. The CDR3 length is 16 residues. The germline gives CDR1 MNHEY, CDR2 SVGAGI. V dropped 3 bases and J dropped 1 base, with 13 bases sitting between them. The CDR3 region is CASSYTHDTSGNTIYF. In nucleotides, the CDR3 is TGTGCCAGCAGTTATACCCATGACACTTCTGGAAACACCATATATTTT.